This T cell receptor beta chain appears in the sequencing data of a study of shared clonotypes between healthy human individuals. Study-level information: CD4 naive cells filled three plates per donor, CD4 memory three, CD8 naive two and CD8 memory one.

The repertoire was sequenced with immunoSEQ multiplex PCR; TCRdb's copy has only in-frame clones and lacks some. The table lists approximately 940,000 clones, 76% of them singletons. A CD45RA+ naive subset and a CD45RA-negative memory subset were split from CD4+ cells. Germline loops: CDR1 SGHRS, CDR2 YFSETQ. The V end lost 4 bases, the J end lost 0 bases, and 11 bases lay between the germline ends. This CDR3 has 14 residues. The material sequenced was memory CD4+ T cells sorted from blood. Subset defined: CD45RA-negative fraction. V gene TRBV5-1 combines with J gene TRBJ2-7; no firm D call. The sequence was collected from a man aged 18 to 30 in good health. This CDR3 reads CASSPLASSYEQYF. CDR3 coding DNA: TGCGCCAGCAGCCCCCTGGCGAGCTCCTACGAGCAGTACTTC.